The sample holds many counts of the clone carrying this TCR beta chain. What it recognizes is unknown. The data stem from a study of T cells in Graves' hyperthyroidism and ophthalmopathy. Study as a whole: Peripheral blood draws took place at initial diagnosis, ahead of any treatment. General observations from the study: Most clonotypes that expanded in the thyroid above 0.001 also showed up in blood.

Patients showing uncontrolled infection, other autoimmune disease, pregnancy or lactation were ineligible. The CDR3 regions of TCR beta were amplified from RNA transcripts. First-round RT-PCR with HTBI primers amplified the TCR CDR3 region. TCRdb reanalysed the multiplex PCR reads using MiXCR and keeps one entry per CDR3 protein. Of about 590,000 distinct CDR3 sequences listed, about 15% are singletons. Germline V lookup: CDR1 DFQATT, CDR2 SNEGSKA (reference sequence). The CDR3 is 12 amino acids. Trimming removed 3 bases at V and 3 bases at J, with 5 bases between. The sequenced material came from blood. The source of this sequence is a woman in her twenties or thirties with Graves' hyperthyroidism. The chain is built from TRBV20-1 and TRBJ2-2; unclear D gene. The CDR3 region is CSARTDTGELFF. The CDR3 DNA follows: TGCAGTGCTAGGACGGACACCGGGGAGCTGTTTTTT.